Sequencing of this T cell receptor beta chain was carried out in a study of blood T cell repertoires in COVID-19. This CDR3 region has 15 residues. Trimming took 6 bases from V and 1 from J; bases not matched to a gene: 6. Germline CDR1 is MNHEY and CDR2 is SVGAGI. Original methodology: Nucleated cell number was recorded as an estimate derived from reference gene primer amplification. The data were produced by immunoSEQ multiplex PCR, yet TCRdb's version contains in-frame clones alone and is incomplete. That table gives V, J and clone size, and the DNA gave D and trimming. This repertoire shows roughly 130,000 clones, approximately 80% found once; its top ten account for 8.5% to 10%.

The chain has TRBV6-5 and TRBJ2-3; TRBD1 matches 8 bases. The origin of this receptor is a man aged 40-55 years with active or convalescent COVID-19. Input material: peripheral blood. CDR3 coding DNA: TGTGCCAGCAGATTGCAGGGGGCCGGCACAGATACGCAGTATTTT. It specifies CASRLQGAGTDTQYF.